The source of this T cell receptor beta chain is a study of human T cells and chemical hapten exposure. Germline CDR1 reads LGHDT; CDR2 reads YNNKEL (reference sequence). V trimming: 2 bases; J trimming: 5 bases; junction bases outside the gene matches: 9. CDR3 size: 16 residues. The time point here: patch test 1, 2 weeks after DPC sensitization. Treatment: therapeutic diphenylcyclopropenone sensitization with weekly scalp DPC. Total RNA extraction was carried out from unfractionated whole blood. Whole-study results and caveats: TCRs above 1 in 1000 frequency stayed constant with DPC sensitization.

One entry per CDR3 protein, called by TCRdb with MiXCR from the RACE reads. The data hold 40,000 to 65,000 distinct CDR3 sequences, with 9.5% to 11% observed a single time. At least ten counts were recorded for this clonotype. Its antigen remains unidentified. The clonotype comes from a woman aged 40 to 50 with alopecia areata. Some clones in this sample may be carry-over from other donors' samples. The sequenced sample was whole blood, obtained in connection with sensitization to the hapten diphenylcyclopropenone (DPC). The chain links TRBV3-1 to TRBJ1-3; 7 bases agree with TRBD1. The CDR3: CASSQMGGQIRNTIYF. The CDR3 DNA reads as TGTGCCAGCAGCCAAATGGGGGGACAGATAAGAAACACCATATATTTT.